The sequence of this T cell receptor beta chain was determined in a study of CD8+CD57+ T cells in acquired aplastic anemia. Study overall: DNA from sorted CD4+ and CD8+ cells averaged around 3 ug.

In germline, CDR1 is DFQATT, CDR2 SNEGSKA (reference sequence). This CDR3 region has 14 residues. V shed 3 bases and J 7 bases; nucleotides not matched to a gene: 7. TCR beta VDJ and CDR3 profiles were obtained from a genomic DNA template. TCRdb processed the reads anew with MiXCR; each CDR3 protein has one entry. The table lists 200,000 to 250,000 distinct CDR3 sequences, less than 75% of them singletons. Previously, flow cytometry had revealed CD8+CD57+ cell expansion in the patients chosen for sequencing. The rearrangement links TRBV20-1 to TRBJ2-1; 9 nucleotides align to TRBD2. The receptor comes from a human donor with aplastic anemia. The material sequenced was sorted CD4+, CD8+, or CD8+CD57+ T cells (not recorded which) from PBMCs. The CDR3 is CSARAASGVNEQFF. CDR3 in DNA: TGCAGTGCTAGGGCCGCTAGCGGGGTGAATGAGCAGTTCTTC.